The source of this TCR beta chain is a study of T cell responses to AZD1222 COVID-19 vaccine. TCRdb's copy holds only in-frame clones and misses some; the assay was immunoSEQ multiplex PCR. The table includes 100,000 or so clones, about 89% detected once. There are 14 residues in the CDR3. In germline, CDR1 is SGHDT, CDR2 YYEEEE. V shed 4 bases and J 5 bases; nucleotides not matched to a gene: 5. This receptor was taken from an adult in good health. The sequencing here drew on peripheral blood, taken on day 0 of AZD1222 vaccination. This chain joins TRBV5-6 and TRBJ1-2; 10 bases are shared with TRBD1. The CDR3, as DNA: TGTGCCAGCAGCCCTGGACAGGGGGGATATGGCTACACCTTC. This codes for CASSPGQGGYGYTF.